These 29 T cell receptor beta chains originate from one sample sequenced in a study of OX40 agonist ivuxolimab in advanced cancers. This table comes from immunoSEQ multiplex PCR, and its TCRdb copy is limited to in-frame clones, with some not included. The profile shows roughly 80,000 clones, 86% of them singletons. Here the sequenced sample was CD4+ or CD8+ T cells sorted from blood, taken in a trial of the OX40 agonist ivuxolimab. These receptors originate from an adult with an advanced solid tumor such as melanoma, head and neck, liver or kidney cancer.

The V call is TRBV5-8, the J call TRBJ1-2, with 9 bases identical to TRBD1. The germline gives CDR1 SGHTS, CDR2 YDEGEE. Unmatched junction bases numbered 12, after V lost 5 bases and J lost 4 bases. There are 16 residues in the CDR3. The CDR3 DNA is TGTGCCAGCAGACTCACCCCGGGACAGGGAACCTATGGCTACACCTTC. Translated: CASRLTPGQGTYGYTF.

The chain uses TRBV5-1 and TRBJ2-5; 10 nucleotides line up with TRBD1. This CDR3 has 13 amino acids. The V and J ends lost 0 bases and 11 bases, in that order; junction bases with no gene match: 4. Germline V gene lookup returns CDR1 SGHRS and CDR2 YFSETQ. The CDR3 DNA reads TGCGCCAGCAGCTTGGCCGGGACAGGGGAGCAGTACTTC. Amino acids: CASSLAGTGEQYF.

In DNA, the CDR3 is TGTGCCAGCAGCTCCCAAGGACAGGGGAAAACTGAAGCTTTCTTT. Protein product: CASSSQGQGKTEAFF. The chain is built from TRBV13 and TRBJ1-1; 9 bases fit TRBD1. CDR1 PRHDT and CDR2 FYEKMQ come from the germline V gene (reference sequence). The V segment lost 4 bases and the J segment 5 bases; nucleotides outside the gene matches: 8. This CDR3 spans 15 amino acids.

The CDR3 DNA reads as TGTGCCAGCAGCTTAGGAACAGGACGCCTCTCCTACGAGCAGTACTTC. Its protein product is CASSLGTGRLSYEQYF. This rearrangement joins TRBV7-9 to TRBJ2-7, with a tentative D call TRBD1 (5 bases). The CDR3 extends over 16 amino acids. CDR1 is SEHNR and CDR2 is FQNEAQ in the germline V gene (reference sequence). Between the trimmed V and J ends, which lost 1 base and 0 bases, there was a span of 13 bases.

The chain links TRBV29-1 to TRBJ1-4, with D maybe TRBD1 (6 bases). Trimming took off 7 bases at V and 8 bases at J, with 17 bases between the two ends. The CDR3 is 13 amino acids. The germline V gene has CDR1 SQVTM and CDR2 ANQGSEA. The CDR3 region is CSAEGGGREKLFF. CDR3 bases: TGCAGCGCCGAGGGCGGGGGCAGAGAAAAACTGTTTTTT.

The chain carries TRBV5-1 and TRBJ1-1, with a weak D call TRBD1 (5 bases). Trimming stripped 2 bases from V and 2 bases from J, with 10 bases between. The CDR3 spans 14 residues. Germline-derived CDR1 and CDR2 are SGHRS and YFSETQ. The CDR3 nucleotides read TGCGCCAGCAGCTTACAGGTCCCAAACACTGAAGCTTTCTTT. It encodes CASSLQVPNTEAFF.

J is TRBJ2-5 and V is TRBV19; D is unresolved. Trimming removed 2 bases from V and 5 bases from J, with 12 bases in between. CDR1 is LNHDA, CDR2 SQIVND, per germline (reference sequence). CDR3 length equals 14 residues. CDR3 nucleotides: TGTGCCAGTAGTATAACCGGTCCAGCGGAGACCCAGTACTTC. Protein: CASSITGPAETQYF.

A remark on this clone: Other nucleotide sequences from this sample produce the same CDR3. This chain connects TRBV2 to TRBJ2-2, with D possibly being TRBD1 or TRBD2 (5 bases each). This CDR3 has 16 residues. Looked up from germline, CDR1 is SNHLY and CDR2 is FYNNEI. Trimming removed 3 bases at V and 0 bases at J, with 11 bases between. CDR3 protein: CASSDPGRANTGELFF. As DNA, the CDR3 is TGTGCCAGCAGTGATCCGGGGCGGGCGAACACCGGGGAGCTGTTTTTT.

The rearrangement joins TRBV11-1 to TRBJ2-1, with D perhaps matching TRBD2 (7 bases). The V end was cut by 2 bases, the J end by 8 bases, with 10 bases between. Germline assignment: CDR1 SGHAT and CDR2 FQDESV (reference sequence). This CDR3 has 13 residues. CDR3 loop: CASSLKGGYEQFF. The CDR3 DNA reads TGTGCCAGCAGCTTAAAGGGGGGGTATGAGCAGTTCTTC.

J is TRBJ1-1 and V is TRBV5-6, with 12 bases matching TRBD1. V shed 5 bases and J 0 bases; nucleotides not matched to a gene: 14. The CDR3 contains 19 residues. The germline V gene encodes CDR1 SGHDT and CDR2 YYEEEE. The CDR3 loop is CASRPGTGGSNSVNTEAFF. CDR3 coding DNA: TGTGCCAGCAGACCAGGGACAGGGGGCTCTAACTCCGTGAACACTGAAGCTTTCTTT.

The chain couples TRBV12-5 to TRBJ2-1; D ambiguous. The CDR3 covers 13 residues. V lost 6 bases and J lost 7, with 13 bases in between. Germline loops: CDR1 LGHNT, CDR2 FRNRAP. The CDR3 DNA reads TGTGCTAGTGGCCCTAGATTGGGGAATGAGCAGTTCTTC. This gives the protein CASGPRLGNEQFF. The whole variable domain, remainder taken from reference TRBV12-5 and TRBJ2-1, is DARVTQTPRHKVTEMGQEVTMRCQPILGHNTVFWYRQTMMQGLELLAYFRNRAPLDDSGMPKDRFSAEMPDATLATLKIQPSEPRDSAVYFCASGPRLGNEQFFGPGTRLTVL.

The CDR3 region has the DNA TGTGCCAGCAGCTTAGGACTAGCGGGGACTAGCACAGATACGCAGTATTTT. Encoded protein: CASSLGLAGTSTDTQYF. The chain recombines TRBV13 with TRBJ2-3; TRBD2 aligns across 10 bases. V shed 0 bases and J 0 bases; nucleotides not matched to a gene: 3. This CDR3 has 17 residues. The germline CDR1 and CDR2 sequences are PRHDT and FYEKMQ (reference sequence).

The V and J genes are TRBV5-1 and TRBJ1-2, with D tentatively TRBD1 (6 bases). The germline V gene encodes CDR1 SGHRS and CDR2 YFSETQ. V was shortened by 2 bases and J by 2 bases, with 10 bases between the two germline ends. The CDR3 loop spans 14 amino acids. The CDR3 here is CASSFSGDNYGYTF. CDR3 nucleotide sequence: TGCGCCAGCAGCTTCTCAGGGGACAACTATGGCTACACCTTC.

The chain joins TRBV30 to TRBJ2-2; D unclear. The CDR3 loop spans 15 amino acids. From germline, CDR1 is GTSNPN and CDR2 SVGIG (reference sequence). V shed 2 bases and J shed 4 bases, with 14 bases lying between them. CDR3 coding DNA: TGTGCCTGGAGTCCCCTAACGTCGCCCACCGGGGAGCTGTTTTTT. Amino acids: CAWSPLTSPTGELFF.

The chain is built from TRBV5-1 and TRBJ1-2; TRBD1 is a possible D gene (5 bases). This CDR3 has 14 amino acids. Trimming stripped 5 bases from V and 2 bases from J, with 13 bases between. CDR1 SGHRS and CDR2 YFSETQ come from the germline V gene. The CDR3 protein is CASSRGDGNYGYTF. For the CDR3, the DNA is TGCGCCAGCAGTAGAGGGGACGGAAACTATGGCTACACCTTC.

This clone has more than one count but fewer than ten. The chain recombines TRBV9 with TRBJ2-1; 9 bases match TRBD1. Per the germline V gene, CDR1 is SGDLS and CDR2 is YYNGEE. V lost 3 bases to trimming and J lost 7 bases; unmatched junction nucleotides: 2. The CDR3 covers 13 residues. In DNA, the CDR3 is TGTGCCAGCAGCGACAGGGGGCTTAATGAGCAGTTCTTC. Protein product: CASSDRGLNEQFF.

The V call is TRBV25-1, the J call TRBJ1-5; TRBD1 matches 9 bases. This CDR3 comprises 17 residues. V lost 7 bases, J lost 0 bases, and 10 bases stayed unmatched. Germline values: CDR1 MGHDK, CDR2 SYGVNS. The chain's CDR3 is CASTKGTGQSSNQPQHF. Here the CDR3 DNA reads TGTGCCAGCACTAAGGGGACAGGGCAAAGTAGCAATCAGCCCCAGCATTTT.

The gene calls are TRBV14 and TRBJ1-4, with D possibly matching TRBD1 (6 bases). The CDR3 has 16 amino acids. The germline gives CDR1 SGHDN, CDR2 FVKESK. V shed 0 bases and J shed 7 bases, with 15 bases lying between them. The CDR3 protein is CASSQDKGGKGEKLFF. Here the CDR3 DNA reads TGTGCCAGCAGCCAAGATAAAGGGGGGAAGGGTGAAAAACTGTTTTTT.

The CDR3 protein is CASTVGGAGELFF. For the CDR3, the DNA is TGTGCCAGCACTGTCGGGGGTGCCGGGGAGCTGTTTTTT. J is TRBJ2-2 and V is TRBV5-6; D is perhaps TRBD2 (6 bases). The CDR3 consists of 13 residues. Germline CDR1 and CDR2: SGHDT and YYEEEE. V gave up 6 bases and J gave up 6 bases, with 12 bases separating them.

CDR3 DNA sequence: TGTGCCAGCAGCCACCGACAGGGGAAGGCGGATGAAAAACTGTTTTTT. Translated: CASSHRQGKADEKLFF. The chain links TRBV14 to TRBJ1-4; 8 bases line up with TRBD1. The CDR3 covers 16 residues. CDR1 is SGHDN and CDR2 is FVKESK in the germline V gene. Unmatched junction bases numbered 9, after V lost 3 bases and J lost 6 bases.

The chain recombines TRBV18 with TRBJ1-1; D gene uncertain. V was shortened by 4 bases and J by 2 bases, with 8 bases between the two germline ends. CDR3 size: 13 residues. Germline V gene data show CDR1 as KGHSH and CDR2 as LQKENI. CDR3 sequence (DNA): TGTGCCAGCTCACTCTCAGTAAACACTGAAGCTTTCTTT. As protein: CASSLSVNTEAFF.

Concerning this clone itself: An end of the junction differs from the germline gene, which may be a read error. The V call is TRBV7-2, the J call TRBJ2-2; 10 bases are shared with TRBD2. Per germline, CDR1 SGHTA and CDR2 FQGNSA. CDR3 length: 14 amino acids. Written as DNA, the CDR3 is TGTGCCAGCACCTTAGCGGGAGGCGACGGGGAGCTGTTTTTT. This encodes CASTLAGGDGELFF. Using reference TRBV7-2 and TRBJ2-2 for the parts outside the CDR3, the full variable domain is GAGVSQSPSNKVTEKGKDVELRCDPISGHTALYWYRQSLGQGLEFLIYFQGNSAPDKSGLPSDRFSAERTGGSVSTLTIQRTQQEDSAVYLCASTLAGGDGELFFGEGSRLTVL.

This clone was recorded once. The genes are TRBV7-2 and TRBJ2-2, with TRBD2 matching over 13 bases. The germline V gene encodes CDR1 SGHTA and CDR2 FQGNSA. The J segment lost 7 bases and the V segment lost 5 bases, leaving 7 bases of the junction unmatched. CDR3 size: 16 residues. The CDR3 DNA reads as TGTGCCAGCAGCAGCGGACTAGCGGGGGTCGACGGGGAGCTGTTTTTT. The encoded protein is CASSSGLAGVDGELFF. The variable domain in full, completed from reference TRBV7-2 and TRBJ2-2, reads GAGVSQSPSNKVTEKGKDVELRCDPISGHTALYWYRQSLGQGLEFLIYFQGNSAPDKSGLPSDRFSAERTGGSVSTLTIQRTQQEDSAVYLCASSSGLAGVDGELFFGEGSRLTVL.

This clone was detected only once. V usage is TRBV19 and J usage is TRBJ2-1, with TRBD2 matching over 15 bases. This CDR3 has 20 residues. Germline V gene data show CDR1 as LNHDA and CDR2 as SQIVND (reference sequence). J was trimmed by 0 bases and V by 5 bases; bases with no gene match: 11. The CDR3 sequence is CASSFSGLAGGGSSYNEQFF. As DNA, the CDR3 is TGTGCCAGTAGTTTCTCCGGACTAGCGGGAGGGGGCAGCTCCTACAATGAGCAGTTCTTC.

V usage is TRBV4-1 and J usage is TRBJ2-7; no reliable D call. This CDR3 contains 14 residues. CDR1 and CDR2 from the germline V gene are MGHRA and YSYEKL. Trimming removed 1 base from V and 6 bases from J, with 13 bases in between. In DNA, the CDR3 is TGCGCCAGCAGCCAAGTTCTCTCAGCCATCGAGCAGTACTTC. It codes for CASSQVLSAIEQYF.

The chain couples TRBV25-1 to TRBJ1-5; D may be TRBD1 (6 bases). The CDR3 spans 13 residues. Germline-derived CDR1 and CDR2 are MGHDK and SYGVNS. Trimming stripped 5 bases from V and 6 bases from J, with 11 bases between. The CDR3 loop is CASSPGGSQPQHF. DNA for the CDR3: TGTGCCAGCAGTCCGGGGGGCTCTCAGCCCCAGCATTTT.

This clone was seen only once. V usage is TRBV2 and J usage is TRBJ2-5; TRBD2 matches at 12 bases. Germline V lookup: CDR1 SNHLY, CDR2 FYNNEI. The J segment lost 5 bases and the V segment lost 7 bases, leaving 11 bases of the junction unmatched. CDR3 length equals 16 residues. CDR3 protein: CASTRTSGARGETQYF. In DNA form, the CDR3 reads TGTGCCAGCACGAGGACTAGCGGGGCGAGGGGGGAGACCCAGTACTTC. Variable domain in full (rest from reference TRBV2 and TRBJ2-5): EPEVTQTPSHQVTQMGQEVILRCVPISNHLYFYWYRQILGQKVEFLVSFYNNEISEKSEIFDDQFSVERPDGSNFTLKIRSTKLEDSAMYFCASTRTSGARGETQYFGPGTRLLVL.

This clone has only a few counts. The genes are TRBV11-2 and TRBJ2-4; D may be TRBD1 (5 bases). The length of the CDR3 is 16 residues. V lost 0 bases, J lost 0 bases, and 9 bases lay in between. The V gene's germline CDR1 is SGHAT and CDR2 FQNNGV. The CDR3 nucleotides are TGTGCCAGCAGCTTAGATGCAGGGCTAGCCAAAAACATTCAGTACTTC. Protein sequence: CASSLDAGLAKNIQYF.

The CDR3 DNA reads TGTGCCAGCAGCTCCCAGGGGACCTCAACTAATGAAAAACTGTTTTTT. This encodes CASSSQGTSTNEKLFF. The V gene is TRBV7-2, the J gene TRBJ1-4; D might be TRBD1 (6 bases). V gave up 4 bases and J gave up 0 bases, with 12 bases separating them. The CDR3 sequence is 16 residues long. Germline V gives CDR1 SGHTA, CDR2 FQGNSA.